This TCR beta chain is drawn from a study of blood T cell repertoires in COVID-19. As for the study in general: Italy, Spain and the United States were the sources of the convalescent and acute COVID-19 samples. Sources were T cells, B-cell-depleted T cells, or PBMCs; the material itself was cDNA or gDNA.

The V segment lost 0 bases and the J segment 5 bases; nucleotides outside the gene matches: 10. The CDR3 extends over 18 amino acids. Germline assignment: CDR1 LNHNV and CDR2 YYDKDF (reference sequence). In the original workflow: Amplification of reference gene primers provided the estimated nucleated cell counts. The protocol was immunoSEQ multiplex PCR, while the TCRdb copy is restricted to in-frame clones and leaves out a portion. V and J calls and clone size follow that table, whereas D and trimming were derived from the DNA. The table lists 300,000 to 400,000 clones, roughly 89% of them singletons, with about 3.5% in the top ten.

This sequence joins TRBV15 and TRBJ2-2, with TRBD2 matching 9 bases. The sample consisted of peripheral blood. This receptor was obtained from a woman younger than 30 who had recovered from COVID-19. The CDR3 here is CATSRDLSGRFPTGELFF. DNA of the CDR3: TGTGCCACCAGCAGAGATCTAAGCGGGAGGTTCCCTACCGGGGAGCTGTTTTTT. Full variable domain (missing parts from reference TRBV15 and TRBJ2-2): DAMVIQNPRYQVTQFGKPVTLSCSQTLNHNVMYWYQQKSSQAPKLLFHYYDKDFNNEADTPDNFQSRRPNTSFCFLDIRSPGLGDTAMYLCATSRDLSGRFPTGELFFGEGSRLTVL.